The rows below give T cell receptor beta chains drawn from one sample of a study of blood T cell repertoires in COVID-19. Method: immunoSEQ multiplex PCR; TCRdb's copy keeps in-frame clones and lacks some. The top ten hold approximately 7.9% of the sample, which has some 110,000 clones, 82% seen once. Sequencing was carried out using peripheral blood. The receptors were sampled from an older man with acute or convalescent COVID-19. The CDR3 runs from the conserved cysteine through the conserved F or W. D genes are given only for firm matches. Not all rows give a size; the values are once, few, many and, for expanded clones, a class.

D gene: .; V gene: TRBV19; clone size: .; J gene: TRBJ1-1; CDR3 DNA: TGTGCCAGTATTATGAGGGGGTCAGACACTGAAGCTTTCTTT; CDR3 protein: CASIMRGSDTEAFF
D gene: .; V gene: TRBV5-1; clone size: .; J gene: TRBJ2-7; CDR3 DNA: TGCGCCAGCAGCTTGGAGGGCAGGGGGGCGCGGGAGCAGTACTTC; CDR3 protein: CASSLEGRGAREQYF
D gene: .; V gene: TRBV10-3; clone size: .; J gene: TRBJ2-5; CDR3 DNA: TGTGCCATCAGTGTGGGGGGAGACGTGGAGACCCAGTACTTC; CDR3 protein: CAISVGGDVETQYF
D gene: .; V gene: TRBV11-2; clone size: .; J gene: TRBJ1-3; CDR3 DNA: TGTGCCAGCACCTCTAGTGGCAGAAACACCATATATTTT; CDR3 protein: CASTSSGRNTIYF
D gene: TRBD1; V gene: TRBV18; clone size: .; J gene: TRBJ2-5; CDR3 DNA: TGTGCCAGCTCACCACTGAACAGGGGAGAGACCCAGTACTTC; CDR3 protein: CASSPLNRGETQYF
D gene: TRBD2; V gene: TRBV2; clone size: .; J gene: TRBJ2-5; CDR3 DNA: TGTGCCAGCAGTGGGAGCGGGAGTGAGACCCAGTACTTC; CDR3 protein: CASSGSGSETQYF
D gene: .; V gene: TRBV6-4; clone size: .; J gene: TRBJ1-2; CDR3 DNA: TGTGCCAGCAGGGTAGGACAGAAAGACTATGGCTACACCTTC; CDR3 protein: CASRVGQKDYGYTF
D gene: .; V gene: TRBV30; clone size: .; J gene: TRBJ1-1; CDR3 DNA: TGTGCCTTAGACCAGGGTCGGTGGACTGAAGCTTTCTTT; CDR3 protein: CALDQGRWTEAFF
D gene: TRBD1; V gene: TRBV28; clone size: .; J gene: TRBJ1-6; CDR3 DNA: TGTGCCAGCGTAGCGGGACAGCGGAACGGTTCACCCCTCCACTTT; CDR3 protein: CASVAGQRNGSPLHF
D gene: .; V gene: TRBV12-3/TRBV12-4; clone size: medium-sized; J gene: TRBJ1-1; CDR3 DNA: TGTGCCAGCAGTTTAAGCATATCGACTGAAGCTTTCTTT; CDR3 protein: CASSLSISTEAFF
D gene: .; V gene: TRBV5-6; clone size: .; J gene: TRBJ1-5; CDR3 DNA: TGTGCCAGCAGCCTCCGGGGCAATCAGCCCCAGCATTTT; CDR3 protein: CASSLRGNQPQHF
D gene: TRBD1; V gene: TRBV29-1; clone size: .; J gene: TRBJ1-2; CDR3 DNA: TGCAGCGTTGCCCCCGCTCGGACAGGATCAAGGTACACCTTC; CDR3 protein: CSVAPARTGSRYTF
D gene: .; V gene: TRBV19; clone size: .; J gene: TRBJ1-1; CDR3 DNA: TGTGCCAGTAGTATGCGAGTGGACACTGAAGCTTTCTTT; CDR3 protein: CASSMRVDTEAFF
D gene: .; V gene: TRBV5-1; clone size: few; J gene: TRBJ1-5; CDR3 DNA: TGCGCCAGCAGCTTGGCCCCTCATCAGCCCCAGCATTTT; CDR3 protein: CASSLAPHQPQHF
D gene: TRBD2; V gene: TRBV5-4; clone size: .; J gene: TRBJ2-1; CDR3 DNA: TGTGCCAGCAGCTCGGAAATAGCGGGGTTTGGAAATGAGCAGTTCTTC; CDR3 protein: CASSSEIAGFGNEQFF
D gene: .; V gene: TRBV18; clone size: once; J gene: TRBJ2-7; CDR3 DNA: TGTGCCAGCTCACCGGGGGCTAGCGGATCCTACGAGCAGTACTTC; CDR3 protein: CASSPGASGSYEQYF
D gene: .; V gene: TRBV5-8; clone size: few; J gene: TRBJ2-7; CDR3 DNA: TGTGCCAGCAGCCGCCGGGGGGCGGGCGAGCAGTACTTC; CDR3 protein: CASSRRGAGEQYF
D gene: .; V gene: TRBV19; clone size: .; J gene: TRBJ1-1; CDR3 DNA: TGTGCCAGTAGGACAGTTTTTAACACTGAAGCTTTCTTT; CDR3 protein: CASRTVFNTEAFF
D gene: TRBD2; V gene: TRBV5-1; clone size: .; J gene: TRBJ2-4; CDR3 DNA: TGCGCCAGCAGCTTGACGGCGGGAGAAAACATTCAGTACTTC; CDR3 protein: CASSLTAGENIQYF
D gene: TRBD1; V gene: TRBV16; clone size: once; J gene: TRBJ1-5; CDR3 DNA: TGTGCCAGCAGCCAATCGGGAAGTCGGGACAGGGTGGTTTTT; CDR3 protein: CASSQSGSRDRVVF
D gene: TRBD1; V gene: TRBV27; clone size: .; J gene: TRBJ1-3; CDR3 DNA: TGTGCCAGCAGTAGGACAGGTCCAGGAAACACCATATATTTT; CDR3 protein: CASSRTGPGNTIYF
D gene: .; V gene: TRBV7-9; clone size: .; J gene: TRBJ2-5; CDR3 DNA: TGTGCCAGCAGCTTAGGGACGGGAAGGGAGACCCAGTACTTC; CDR3 protein: CASSLGTGRETQYF
D gene: TRBD2; V gene: TRBV28; clone size: .; J gene: TRBJ2-7; CDR3 DNA: TGTGCCAGCAGCCGCAGCGGGACGAGAGGCAACGAGCAGTACTTC; CDR3 protein: CASSRSGTRGNEQYF
D gene: TRBD1; V gene: TRBV5-1; clone size: .; J gene: TRBJ1-3; CDR3 DNA: TGCGCCAGCAGCTTCGGGACAGCTAGCTCTGGAAACACCATATATTTT; CDR3 protein: CASSFGTASSGNTIYF
D gene: .; V gene: TRBV9; clone size: once; J gene: TRBJ1-2; CDR3 DNA: TGTGCCAGCAGCGTAGAGAGCAGGTCTAACTATGGCTACACCTTC; CDR3 protein: CASSVESRSNYGYTF
D gene: TRBD1; V gene: TRBV2; clone size: .; J gene: TRBJ1-2; CDR3 DNA: TGTGCCAGCAGTGCTGCCAGGGGGTCTTTTGGCTACACCTTC; CDR3 protein: CASSAARGSFGYTF
D gene: .; V gene: TRBV24-1; clone size: .; J gene: TRBJ1-2; CDR3 DNA: TGTGCCACCAGTGGGCCCCCAACTAACTATGGCTACACCTTC; CDR3 protein: CATSGPPTNYGYTF
D gene: TRBD1; V gene: TRBV19; clone size: .; J gene: TRBJ2-2; CDR3 DNA: TGTGCCAGTAATTCTGGACAGGGTAACACCGGGGAGCTGTTTTTT; CDR3 protein: CASNSGQGNTGELFF
D gene: TRBD2; V gene: TRBV5-4; clone size: .; J gene: TRBJ2-7; CDR3 DNA: TGTGCCAGCAGCTTGGGGGGACTAGCGGGCATCTACGAGCAGTACTTC; CDR3 protein: CASSLGGLAGIYEQYF
D gene: .; V gene: TRBV12-5; clone size: .; J gene: TRBJ1-1; CDR3 DNA: TGTGCTAGTGGTTTGGTACAACCGGGTACCACTGAAGCTTTCTTT; CDR3 protein: CASGLVQPGTTEAFF
D gene: TRBD1; V gene: TRBV11-3; clone size: .; J gene: TRBJ2-2; CDR3 DNA: TGTGCCAGCAGCCGGGGACAGACGAACACCGGGGAGCTGTTTTTT; CDR3 protein: CASSRGQTNTGELFF
D gene: .; V gene: TRBV2; clone size: .; J gene: TRBJ1-6; CDR3 DNA: TGTGCCAGCAGAACCGGGACAACTCCCCGGGGTTCACCCCTCCACTTT; CDR3 protein: CASRTGTTPRGSPLHF
D gene: TRBD1; V gene: TRBV11-2; clone size: .; J gene: TRBJ1-1; CDR3 DNA: TGTGCCAGCAGCTTAGGACAGGGTATGAACACTGAAGCTTTCTTT; CDR3 protein: CASSLGQGMNTEAFF
D gene: .; V gene: TRBV27; clone size: .; J gene: TRBJ1-5; CDR3 DNA: TGTGCCAGCAGTTTAGGTTCAGTTGGTCATCAGCCCCAGCATTTT; CDR3 protein: CASSLGSVGHQPQHF
D gene: TRBD2; V gene: TRBV5-6; clone size: .; J gene: TRBJ2-5; CDR3 DNA: TGTGCCAGCAGCCGGAGCGGGGGATTGTACCAAGAGACCCAGTACTTC; CDR3 protein: CASSRSGGLYQETQYF
D gene: .; V gene: TRBV6-5; clone size: .; J gene: TRBJ2-6; CDR3 DNA: TGTGCCAGCAGCTTTAACACTGGGGCCAACGTCCTGACTTTC; CDR3 protein: CASSFNTGANVLTF
D gene: .; V gene: TRBV19; clone size: .; J gene: TRBJ2-3; CDR3 DNA: TGTGCCAGTAGTATTCCCAAAGCGGGAGATACGCAGTATTTT; CDR3 protein: CASSIPKAGDTQYF
D gene: TRBD1; V gene: TRBV2; clone size: .; J gene: TRBJ1-2; CDR3 DNA: TGTGCCAGCAGTGGACAGGGTGACTATGGCTACACCTTC; CDR3 protein: CASSGQGDYGYTF
D gene: TRBD1; V gene: TRBV29-1; clone size: .; J gene: TRBJ1-1; CDR3 DNA: TGCAGCGCCCAAACAGGGGGTAAATCTATGGCTTTCTTT; CDR3 protein: CSAQTGGKSMAFF
D gene: .; V gene: TRBV6-1; clone size: .; J gene: TRBJ1-3; CDR3 DNA: TGTGCCAGCAGTGAAGTGAGGCCCGGAAACACCATATATTTT; CDR3 protein: CASSEVRPGNTIYF
D gene: .; V gene: TRBV28; clone size: few; J gene: TRBJ1-2; CDR3 DNA: TGTGCCAGCAGCCTGAAAGGGGCCTACGGCTACACCTTC; CDR3 protein: CASSLKGAYGYTF
D gene: .; V gene: TRBV11-3; clone size: .; J gene: TRBJ1-1; CDR3 DNA: TGTGCCAGCAGTCCGAACACGGGGACTGAAGCTTTCTTT; CDR3 protein: CASSPNTGTEAFF
D gene: .; V gene: TRBV28; clone size: .; J gene: TRBJ1-2; CDR3 DNA: TGTGCCAGCAGTAACGACAGATCTGACTACACCTTC; CDR3 protein: CASSNDRSDYTF
D gene: .; V gene: TRBV30; clone size: .; J gene: TRBJ1-6; CDR3 DNA: TGTGCCTGGAGTTTTGGGGGGGGAGGAAATTCACCCCTCCACTTT; CDR3 protein: CAWSFGGGGNSPLHF
D gene: TRBD1; V gene: TRBV5-1; clone size: .; J gene: TRBJ1-4; CDR3 DNA: TGCGCCAGCAGCCCCCGGGACAGTTCATCGGAAAAACTGTTTTTT; CDR3 protein: CASSPRDSSSEKLFF
D gene: .; V gene: TRBV5-6; clone size: .; J gene: TRBJ2-2; CDR3 DNA: TGTGCCAGCAGCCCGGGGGGCAGGAACACCGGGGAGCTGTTTTTT; CDR3 protein: CASSPGGRNTGELFF
D gene: .; V gene: TRBV6-6; clone size: .; J gene: TRBJ2-1; CDR3 DNA: TGTGCCAGCAGTAAGAGGGAGGCCACCTACAATGAGCAGTTCTTC; CDR3 protein: CASSKREATYNEQFF
D gene: .; V gene: TRBV3-1/TRBV3-2; clone size: .; J gene: TRBJ1-6; CDR3 DNA: TGTGCCAGCAGCCAAAAACAGGGCAGCCGCAATTCACCCCTCCACTTT; CDR3 protein: CASSQKQGSRNSPLHF
D gene: .; V gene: TRBV5-1; clone size: .; J gene: TRBJ1-1; CDR3 DNA: TGCGCCAGCAGAACGGTCTATGTGCGGCGCACTGAAGCTTTCTTT; CDR3 protein: CASRTVYVRRTEAFF